A selection of T cell receptor beta chains follows, all from one sample in a study of beta chain features in type 1 diabetes. The table came from immunoSEQ multiplex PCR; TCRdb's copy has only in-frame clones and leaves some out. This sample yields 200,000 to 250,000 clones, of which 25% to 30% are seen a single time; roughly 4% belongs to the top ten. Material: central memory CD4+ T cells from blood. These receptors came from a man younger than 45 in good health. CDR3s include the opening cysteine and the closing phenylalanine or tryptophan. Fields, in order: J gene, V gene, D gene, clone size, CDR3 DNA, CDR3 protein. D genes are given only for firm matches. Expanded clones are given a class, and other clones once, few, many or no size at all.

TRBJ2-5 TRBV10-3 . . TGTGCCATCAGTGAGGTCAGAGAGACCCAGTACTTC CAISEVRETQYF
TRBJ2-7 TRBV2 TRBD1 few TGTGCCAGCAGGTTTACGAGGACAGGGGGCTACGAGCAGTACTTC CASRFTRTGGYEQYF
TRBJ2-7 TRBV5-1 . few TGCGCCAGCAGCTCCACCTACGAGCAGTACTTC CASSSTYEQYF
TRBJ2-1 TRBV27 . . TGTGCCACCGGGGCCGCCCCTAGGAATGAGCAGTTCTTC CATGAAPRNEQFF
TRBJ2-3 TRBV5-6 TRBD2 . TGTGCCAGCAGCCCCCCGGGGAGCGGGATCGGTGGTACGCAGTATTTT CASSPPGSGIGGTQYF
TRBJ2-5 TRBV5-6 TRBD2 . TGTGCCAGCTGCCGCGGGAGTCTGAAGGAGACCCAGTACTTC CASCRGSLKETQYF
TRBJ1-5 TRBV5-6 . . TGTGCCAGCAGCTTGGACCGGTATGGCAATCAGCCCCAGCATTTT CASSLDRYGNQPQHF
TRBJ1-1 TRBV30 . . TGTGCCTGGAGTCCGGGGGGAACTGAAGCTTTCTTT CAWSPGGTEAFF
TRBJ1-1 TRBV29-1 . few TGCAGCGTTGGGACTGAAGCTTTCTTT CSVGTEAFF
TRBJ2-7 TRBV5-1 TRBD1 . TGCGCCAGCAGCTCAACTGCCGGGACAGGCCCCTACGAGCAGTACTTC CASSSTAGTGPYEQYF
TRBJ2-3 TRBV7-2 TRBD1 few TGTGCCAGCAGCTGGAGGACAGGGTCCGCAGATACGCAGTATTTT CASSWRTGSADTQYF
TRBJ1-2 TRBV5-1 . . TGCGCCAGCAGCTTGGGCGGCAAGGGCTACACCTTC CASSLGGKGYTF
TRBJ1-5 TRBV5-1 . few TGCGCCAGCAGCTCACAGGGTCTTGATCAGCCCCAGCATTTT CASSSQGLDQPQHF
TRBJ2-1 TRBV7-8 . . TGTGCCAGCAGCTTTCGGCTAGCGAGCTCCTACAATGAGCAGTTCTTC CASSFRLASSYNEQFF
TRBJ1-5 TRBV7-2 TRBD1 many TGTGCCAGCAGCTTAGACAGGGGCGACAATCAGCCCCAGCATTTT CASSLDRGDNQPQHF